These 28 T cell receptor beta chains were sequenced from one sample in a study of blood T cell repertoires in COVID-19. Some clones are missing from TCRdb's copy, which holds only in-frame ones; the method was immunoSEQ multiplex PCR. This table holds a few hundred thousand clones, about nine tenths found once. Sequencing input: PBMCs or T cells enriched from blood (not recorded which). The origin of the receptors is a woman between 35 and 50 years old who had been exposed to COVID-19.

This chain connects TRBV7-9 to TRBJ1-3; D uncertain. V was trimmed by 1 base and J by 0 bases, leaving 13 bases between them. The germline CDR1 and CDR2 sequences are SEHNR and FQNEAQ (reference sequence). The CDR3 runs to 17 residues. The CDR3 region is CASSLGPPGYSGNTIYF. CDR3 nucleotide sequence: TGTGCCAGCAGCTTAGGCCCACCGGGATACTCTGGAAACACCATATATTTT.

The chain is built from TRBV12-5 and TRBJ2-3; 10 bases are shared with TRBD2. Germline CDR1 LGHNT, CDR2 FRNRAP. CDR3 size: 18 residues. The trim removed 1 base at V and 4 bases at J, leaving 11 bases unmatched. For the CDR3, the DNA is TGTGCTAGTGGTTTGGCTCATGGGACTAGCGCTGTGCCAGATACGCAGTATTTT. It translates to CASGLAHGTSAVPDTQYF.

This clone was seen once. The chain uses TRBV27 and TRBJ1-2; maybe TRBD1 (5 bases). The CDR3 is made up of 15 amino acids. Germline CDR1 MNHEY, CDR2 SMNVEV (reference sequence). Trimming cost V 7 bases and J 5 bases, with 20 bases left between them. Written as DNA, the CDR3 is TGTGCCAGCATCCCCCTAAAGGGGCCCCCTTATGGCTACACCTTC. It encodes CASIPLKGPPYGYTF.

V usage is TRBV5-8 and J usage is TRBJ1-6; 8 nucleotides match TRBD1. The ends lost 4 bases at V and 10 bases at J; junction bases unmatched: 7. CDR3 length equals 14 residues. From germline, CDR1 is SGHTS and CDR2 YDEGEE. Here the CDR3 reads CASSVLQGASPLHF. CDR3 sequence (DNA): TGTGCCAGCAGCGTATTGCAGGGGGCCTCACCCCTCCACTTT.

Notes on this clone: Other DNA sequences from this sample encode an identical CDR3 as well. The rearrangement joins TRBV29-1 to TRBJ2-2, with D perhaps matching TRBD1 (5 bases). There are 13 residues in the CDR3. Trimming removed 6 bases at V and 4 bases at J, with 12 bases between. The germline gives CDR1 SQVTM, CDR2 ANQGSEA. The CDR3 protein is CSVGTGGTGELFF. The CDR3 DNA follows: TGCAGCGTCGGCACAGGTGGCACCGGGGAGCTGTTTTTT.

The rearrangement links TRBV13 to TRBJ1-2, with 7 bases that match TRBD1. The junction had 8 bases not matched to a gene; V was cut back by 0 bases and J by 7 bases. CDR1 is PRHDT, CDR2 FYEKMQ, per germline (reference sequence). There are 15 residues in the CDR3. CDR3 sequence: CASSLGPTGNLGYTF. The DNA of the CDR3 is TGTGCCAGCAGCTTAGGTCCGACAGGGAACCTTGGCTACACCTTC. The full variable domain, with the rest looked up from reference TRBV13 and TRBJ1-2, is AAGVIQSPRHLIKEKRETATLKCYPIPRHDTVYWYQQGPGQDPQFLISFYEKMQSDKGSIPDRFSAQQFSDYHSELNMSSLELGDSALYFCASSLGPTGNLGYTFGSGTRLTVV.

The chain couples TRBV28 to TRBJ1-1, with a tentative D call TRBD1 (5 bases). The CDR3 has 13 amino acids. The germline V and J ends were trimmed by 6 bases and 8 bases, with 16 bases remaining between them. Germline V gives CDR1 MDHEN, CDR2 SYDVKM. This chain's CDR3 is CASSSHVGPEAFF. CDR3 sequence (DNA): TGTGCCAGCAGCAGCCATGTGGGGCCCGAAGCTTTCTTT.

In DNA form, the CDR3 reads TGCAGTGCTTACAGGAACACTGAAGCTTTCTTT. Translating gives CSAYRNTEAFF. The chain has TRBV20-1 and TRBJ1-1; D unclear. Germline CDR1 is DFQATT and CDR2 is SNEGSKA (reference sequence). V was shortened by 5 bases and J by 1 base, with 5 bases between the two germline ends. This CDR3 comprises 11 residues.

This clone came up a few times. CDR3 coding DNA: TGTGCCAGCCTTCTAGCGGGGGGGAACAATGAGCAGTTCTTC. It translates to CASLLAGGNNEQFF. The chain has TRBV19 and TRBJ2-1; 12 bases are a match to TRBD2. The V and J ends lost 9 bases and 5 bases, in that order; junction bases with no gene match: 5. CDR1 is LNHDA and CDR2 is SQIVND in the germline V gene (reference sequence). CDR3 length: 14 amino acids.

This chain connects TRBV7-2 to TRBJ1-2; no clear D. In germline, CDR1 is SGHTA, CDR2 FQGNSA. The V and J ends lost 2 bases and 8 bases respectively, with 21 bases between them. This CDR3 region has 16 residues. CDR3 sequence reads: CASSLKAGRAPEGYTF. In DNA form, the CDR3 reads TGTGCCAGCAGCTTAAAGGCGGGTCGGGCGCCGGAGGGCTACACCTTC.

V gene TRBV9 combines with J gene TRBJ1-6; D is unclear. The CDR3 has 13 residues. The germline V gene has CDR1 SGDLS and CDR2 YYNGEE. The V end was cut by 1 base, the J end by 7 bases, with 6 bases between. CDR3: CASSVTQNSPLHF. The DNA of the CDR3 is TGTGCCAGCAGCGTAACGCAGAATTCACCCCTCCACTTT.

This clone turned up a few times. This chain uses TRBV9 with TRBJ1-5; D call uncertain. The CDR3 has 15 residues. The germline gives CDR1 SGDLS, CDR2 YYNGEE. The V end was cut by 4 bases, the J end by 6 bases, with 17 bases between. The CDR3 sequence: CASSLGGLEGQPQHF. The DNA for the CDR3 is TGTGCCAGCAGCCTCGGCGGGCTTGAGGGTCAGCCCCAGCATTTT.

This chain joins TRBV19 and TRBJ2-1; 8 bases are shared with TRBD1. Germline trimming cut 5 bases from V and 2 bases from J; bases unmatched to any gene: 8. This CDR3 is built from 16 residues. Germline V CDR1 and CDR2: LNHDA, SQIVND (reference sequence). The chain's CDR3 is CASSYERTGTYNEQFF. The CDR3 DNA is TGTGCCAGTAGTTACGAACGGACAGGGACCTACAATGAGCAGTTCTTC.

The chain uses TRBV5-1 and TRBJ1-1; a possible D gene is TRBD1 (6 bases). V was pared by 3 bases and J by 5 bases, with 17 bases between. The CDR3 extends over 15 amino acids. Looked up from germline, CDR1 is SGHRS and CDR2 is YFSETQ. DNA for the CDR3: TGCGCCAGCAGCTCGTCGCGGGGGGGCAAAACTGAAGCTTTCTTT. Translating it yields CASSSSRGGKTEAFF.

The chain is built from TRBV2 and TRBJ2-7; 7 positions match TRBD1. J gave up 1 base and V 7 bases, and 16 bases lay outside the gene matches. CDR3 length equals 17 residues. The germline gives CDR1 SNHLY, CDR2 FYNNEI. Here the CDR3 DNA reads TGTGCCAGCACCCGGACAGGCGGAAGTTTAGATTCCTACGAGCAGTACTTC. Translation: CASTRTGGSLDSYEQYF.

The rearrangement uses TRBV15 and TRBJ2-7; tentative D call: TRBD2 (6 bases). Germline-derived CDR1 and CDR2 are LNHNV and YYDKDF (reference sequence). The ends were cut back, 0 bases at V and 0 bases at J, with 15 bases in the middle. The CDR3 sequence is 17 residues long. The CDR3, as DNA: TGTGCCACCAGCAGAGATTATGGGACTGGGGACTCCTACGAGCAGTACTTC. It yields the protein CATSRDYGTGDSYEQYF. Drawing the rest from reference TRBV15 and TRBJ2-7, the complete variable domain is DAMVIQNPRYQVTQFGKPVTLSCSQTLNHNVMYWYQQKSSQAPKLLFHYYDKDFNNEADTPDNFQSRRPNTSFCFLDIRSPGLGDTAMYLCATSRDYGTGDSYEQYFGPGTRLTVT.

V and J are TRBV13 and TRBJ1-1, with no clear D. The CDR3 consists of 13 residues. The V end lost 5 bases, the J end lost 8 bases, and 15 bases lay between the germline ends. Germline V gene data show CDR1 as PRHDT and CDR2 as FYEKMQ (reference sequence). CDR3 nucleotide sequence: TGTGCCAGCAGCCGGACTGCTGATCTGGAAGCTTTCTTT. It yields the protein CASSRTADLEAFF.

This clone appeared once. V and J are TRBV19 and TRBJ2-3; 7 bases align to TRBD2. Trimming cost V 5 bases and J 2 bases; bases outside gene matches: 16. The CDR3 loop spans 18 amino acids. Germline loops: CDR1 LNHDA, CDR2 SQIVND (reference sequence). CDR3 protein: CASSSPLLGGRPTDTQYF. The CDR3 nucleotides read TGTGCCAGTAGTTCCCCGCTACTGGGGGGGAGACCCACAGATACGCAGTATTTT.

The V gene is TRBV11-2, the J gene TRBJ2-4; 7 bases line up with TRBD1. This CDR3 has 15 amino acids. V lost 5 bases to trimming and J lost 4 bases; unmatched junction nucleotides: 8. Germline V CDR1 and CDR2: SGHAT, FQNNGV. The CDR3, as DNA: TGTGCCAGCAGCGTATCCGGGACAGCAAAAAACATTCAGTACTTC. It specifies CASSVSGTAKNIQYF.

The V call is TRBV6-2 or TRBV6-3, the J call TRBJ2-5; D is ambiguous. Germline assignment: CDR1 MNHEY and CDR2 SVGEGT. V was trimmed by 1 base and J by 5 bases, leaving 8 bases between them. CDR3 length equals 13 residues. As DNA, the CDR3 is TGTGCCAGCAGTTACTGGTGGGCCGAGACCCAGTACTTC. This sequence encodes CASSYWWAETQYF.

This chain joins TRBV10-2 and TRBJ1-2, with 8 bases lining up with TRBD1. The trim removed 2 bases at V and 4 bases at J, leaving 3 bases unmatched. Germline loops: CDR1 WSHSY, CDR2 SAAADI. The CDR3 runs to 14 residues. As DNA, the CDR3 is TGCGCCAGCAGTGAGGCAGGGGGCATCTATGGCTACACCTTC. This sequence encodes CASSEAGGIYGYTF.

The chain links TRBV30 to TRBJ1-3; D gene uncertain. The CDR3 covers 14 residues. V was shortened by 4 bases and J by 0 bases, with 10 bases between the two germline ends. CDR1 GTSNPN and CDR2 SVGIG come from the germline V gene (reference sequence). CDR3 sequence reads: CAWTLGRSGNTIYF. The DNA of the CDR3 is TGTGCCTGGACTCTGGGCCGCTCTGGAAACACCATATATTTT. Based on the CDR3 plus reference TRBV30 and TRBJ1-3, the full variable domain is SQTIHQWPATLVQPVGSPLSLECTVEGTSNPNLYWYRQAAGRGLQLLFYSVGIGQISSEVPQNLSASRPQDRQFILSSKKLLLSDSGFYLCAWTLGRSGNTIYFGEGSWLTVV.

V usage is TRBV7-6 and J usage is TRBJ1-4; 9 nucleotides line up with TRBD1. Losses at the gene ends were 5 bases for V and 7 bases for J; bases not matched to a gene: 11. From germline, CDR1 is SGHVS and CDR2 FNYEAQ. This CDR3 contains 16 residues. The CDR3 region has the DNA TGTGCCAGCAGCCGGGACAGGGCCCAAGTGGGTGAAAAACTGTTTTTT. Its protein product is CASSRDRAQVGEKLFF. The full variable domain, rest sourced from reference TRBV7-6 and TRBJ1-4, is GAGVSQSPRYKVTKRGQDVALRCDPISGHVSLYWYRQALGQGPEFLTYFNYEAQQDKSGLPNDRFSAERPEGSISTLTIQRTEQRDSAMYRCASSRDRAQVGEKLFFGSGTQLSVL.

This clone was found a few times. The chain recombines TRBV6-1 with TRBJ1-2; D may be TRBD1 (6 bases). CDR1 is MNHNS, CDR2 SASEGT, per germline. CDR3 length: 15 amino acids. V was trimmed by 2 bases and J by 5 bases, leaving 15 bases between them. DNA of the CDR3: TGTGCCAGCAGTGAATCCCGGACAGAAAGTTATGGCTACACCTTC. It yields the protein CASSESRTESYGYTF.

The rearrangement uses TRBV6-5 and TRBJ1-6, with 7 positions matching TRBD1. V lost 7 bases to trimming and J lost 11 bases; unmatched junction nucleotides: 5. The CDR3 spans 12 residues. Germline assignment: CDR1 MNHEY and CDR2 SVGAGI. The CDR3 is CASKTQGPPLHF. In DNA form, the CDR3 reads TGTGCCAGCAAAACACAGGGGCCACCCCTCCACTTT.

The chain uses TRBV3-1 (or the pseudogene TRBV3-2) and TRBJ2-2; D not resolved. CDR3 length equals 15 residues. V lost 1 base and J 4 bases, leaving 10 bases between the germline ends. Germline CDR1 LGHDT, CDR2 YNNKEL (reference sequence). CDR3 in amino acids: CASSQVRHSTGELFF. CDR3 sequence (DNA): TGTGCCAGCAGCCAAGTCAGACACTCCACCGGGGAGCTGTTTTTT.

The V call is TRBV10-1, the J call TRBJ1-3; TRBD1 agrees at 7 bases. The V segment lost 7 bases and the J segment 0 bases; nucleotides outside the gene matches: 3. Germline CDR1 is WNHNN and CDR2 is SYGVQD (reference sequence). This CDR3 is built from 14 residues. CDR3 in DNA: TGCGCCAGCAACAGGGGAGGCTCTGGAAACACCATATATTTT. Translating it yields CASNRGGSGNTIYF.

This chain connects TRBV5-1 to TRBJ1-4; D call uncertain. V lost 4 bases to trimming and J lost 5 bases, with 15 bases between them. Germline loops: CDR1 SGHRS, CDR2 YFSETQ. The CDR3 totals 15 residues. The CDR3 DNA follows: TGCGCCAGCAGCGAGGCGGGGATAGGGAATGAAAAACTGTTTTTT. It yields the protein CASSEAGIGNEKLFF.